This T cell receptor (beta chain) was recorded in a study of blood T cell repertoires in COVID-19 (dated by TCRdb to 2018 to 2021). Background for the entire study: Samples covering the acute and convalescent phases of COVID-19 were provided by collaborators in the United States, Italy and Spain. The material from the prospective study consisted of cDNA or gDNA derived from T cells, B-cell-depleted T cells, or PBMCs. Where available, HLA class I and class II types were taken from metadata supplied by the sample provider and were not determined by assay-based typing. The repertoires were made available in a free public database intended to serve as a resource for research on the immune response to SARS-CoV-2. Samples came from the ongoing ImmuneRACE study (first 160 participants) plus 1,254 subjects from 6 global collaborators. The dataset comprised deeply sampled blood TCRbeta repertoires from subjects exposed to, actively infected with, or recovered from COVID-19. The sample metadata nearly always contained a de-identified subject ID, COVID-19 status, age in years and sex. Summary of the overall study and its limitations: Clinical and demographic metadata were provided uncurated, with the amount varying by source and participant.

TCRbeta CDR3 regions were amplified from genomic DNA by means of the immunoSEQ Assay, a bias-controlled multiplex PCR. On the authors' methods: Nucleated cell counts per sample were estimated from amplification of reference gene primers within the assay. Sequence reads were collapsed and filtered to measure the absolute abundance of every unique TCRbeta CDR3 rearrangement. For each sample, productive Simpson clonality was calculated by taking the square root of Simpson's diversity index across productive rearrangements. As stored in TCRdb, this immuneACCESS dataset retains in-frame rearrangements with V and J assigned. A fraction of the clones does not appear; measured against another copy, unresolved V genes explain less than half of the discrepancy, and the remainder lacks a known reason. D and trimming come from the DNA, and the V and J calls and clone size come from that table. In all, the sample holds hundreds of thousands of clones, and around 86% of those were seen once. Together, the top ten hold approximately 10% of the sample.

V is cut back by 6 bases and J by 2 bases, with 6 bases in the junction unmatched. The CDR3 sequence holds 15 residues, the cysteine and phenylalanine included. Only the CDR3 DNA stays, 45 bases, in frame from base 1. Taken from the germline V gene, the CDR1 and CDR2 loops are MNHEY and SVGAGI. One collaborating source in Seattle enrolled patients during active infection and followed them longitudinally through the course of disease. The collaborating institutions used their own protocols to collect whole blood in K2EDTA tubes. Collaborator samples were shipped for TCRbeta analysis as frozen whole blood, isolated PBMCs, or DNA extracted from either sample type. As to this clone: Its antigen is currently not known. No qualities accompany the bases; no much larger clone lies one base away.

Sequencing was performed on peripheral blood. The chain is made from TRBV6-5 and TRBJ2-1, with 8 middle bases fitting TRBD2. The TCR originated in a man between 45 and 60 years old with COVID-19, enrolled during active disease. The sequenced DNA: TGTGCCAGCAGGGTGACTAGCGCAACCTACAATGAGCAGTTCTTC. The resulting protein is CASRVTSATYNEQFF.